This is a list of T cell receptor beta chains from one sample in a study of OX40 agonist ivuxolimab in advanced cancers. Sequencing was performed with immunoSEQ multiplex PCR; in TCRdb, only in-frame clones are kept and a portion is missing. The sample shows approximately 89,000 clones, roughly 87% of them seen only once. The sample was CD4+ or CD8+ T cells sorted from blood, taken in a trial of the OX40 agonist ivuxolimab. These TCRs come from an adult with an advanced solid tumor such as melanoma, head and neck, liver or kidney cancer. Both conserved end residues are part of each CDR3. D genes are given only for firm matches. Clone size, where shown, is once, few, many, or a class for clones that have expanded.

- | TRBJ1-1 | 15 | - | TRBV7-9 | TGTGCCAGCAGCCTATCGAACGGAGTGAACACTGAAGCTTTCTTT | CASSLSNGVNTEAFF
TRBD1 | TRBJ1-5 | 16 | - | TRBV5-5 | TGTGCCAGCAGTCTTCAGGGGGGGTATAGCAATCAGCCCCAGCATTTT | CASSLQGGYSNQPQHF
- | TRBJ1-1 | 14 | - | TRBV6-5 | TGTGCCAGCAGTCCCAGATACATGAACACTGAAGCTTTCTTT | CASSPRYMNTEAFF
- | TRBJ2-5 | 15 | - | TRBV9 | TGTGCCAGCAGCGTAGGAGCGCTGGGGGAAGAGACCCAGTACTTC | CASSVGALGEETQYF
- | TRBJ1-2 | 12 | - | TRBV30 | TGTGCCTGGAGGTGGGGAGGGGATGGCTACACCTTC | CAWRWGGDGYTF
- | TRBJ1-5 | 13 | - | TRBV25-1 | TGTGCCAGCAGCCCTGTGGGCAATCAGCCCCAGCATTTT | CASSPVGNQPQHF
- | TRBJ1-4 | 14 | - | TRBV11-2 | TGTGCCAGCAGCAACAGGGAAGGATTTGAAAAACTGTTTTTT | CASSNREGFEKLFF
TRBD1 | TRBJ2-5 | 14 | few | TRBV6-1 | TGTGCCAGCAGGGCCCTGGACAGGGGAGAGACCCAGTACTTC | CASRALDRGETQYF
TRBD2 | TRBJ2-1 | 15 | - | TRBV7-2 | TGTGCCAGCAGCTTAGACCAGCGGGGGGGCGTTGAGCAGTTCTTC | CASSLDQRGGVEQFF
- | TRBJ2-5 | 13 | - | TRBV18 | TGTGCCAGCTCACCGTCTATTGAAGAGACCCAGTACTTC | CASSPSIEETQYF
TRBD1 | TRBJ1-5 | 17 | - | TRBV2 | TGTGCCAGCAGTGAAAACAGGAGGGGGCGAGGATATCAGCCCCAGCATTTT | CASSENRRGRGYQPQHF
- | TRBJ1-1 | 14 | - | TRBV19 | TGTGCCAGTAGGAGGACGACAGTGAACACTGAAGCTTTCTTT | CASRRTTVNTEAFF
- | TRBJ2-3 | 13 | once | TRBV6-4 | TGTGCCAGCCGGGACGGAATCACAGATACGCAGTATTTT | CASRDGITDTQYF
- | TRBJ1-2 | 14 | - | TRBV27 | TGTGCCAGCAGTTCTCAGGGAACGGACTATGGCTACACCTTC | CASSSQGTDYGYTF
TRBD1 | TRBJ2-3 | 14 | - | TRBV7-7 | TGTGCCAGCAGCCCAGGACAGGGTCCAGATACGCAGTATTTT | CASSPGQGPDTQYF
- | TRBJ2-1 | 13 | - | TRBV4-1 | TGCGCCAGCAGAGGTAGCTTGTACAATGAGCAGTTCTTC | CASRGSLYNEQFF
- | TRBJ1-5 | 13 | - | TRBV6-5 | TGTGCCAGCAGTTACTCTAACAGGGAGCCCCAGCATTTT | CASSYSNREPQHF
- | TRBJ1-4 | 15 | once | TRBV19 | TGTGCCAGTAAACCCATTGGGACAACTAATGAAAAACTGTTTTTT | CASKPIGTTNEKLFF
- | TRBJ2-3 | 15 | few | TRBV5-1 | TGCGCCAGCAGCTTGGCAGGGGAAAGCACAGATACGCAGTATTTT | CASSLAGESTDTQYF